These T cell receptor beta chains were read from a single sample in a study of tumor-infiltrating lymphocytes in primary liver carcinoma. TCRdb analysed the multiplex PCR reads with MiXCR anew, one entry per CDR3 protein. The sample consists of 60,000 or so distinct CDR3 sequences, less than 85% of them appearing once. The sample consisted of liver tumor tissue from sampling region 2. These TCRs come from a middle-aged man with primary liver carcinoma and hepatitis B virus infection. Each CDR3 is given with its conserved first and last residue. D genes are given only for firm matches. Clone size appears in some rows only: once, few, many, or a class for an expanded clone.

>TRBJ2-3|TRBV6-6|NA|TRBD2
CASSYSGLAGAPDTHNF
TGTGCCAGCAGTTACTCGGGACTAGCGGGAGCACCAGATACGCATAATTTT
>TRBJ2-7|TRBV4-1|few|NA
CATSKWDGNYEQYF
TGCGCCACTTCGAAGTGGGACGGAAACTACGAGCAGTACTTC
>TRBJ2-7|TRBV6-5|NA|NA
CASRIKGVGKQYF
TGTGCAAGCAGGATAAAGGGGGTCGGCAAGCAGTACTTC
>TRBJ1-3|TRBV28|NA|NA
CASRSDRGGRNTIYF
TGTGCCAGCAGGTCCGATAGGGGAGGTAGAAACACCATATATTTT
>TRBJ2-2|TRBV4-3|NA|NA
CASSQNPEGIPWELFF
TGCGCCAGCAGCCAAAACCCTGAAGGAATCCCCTGGGAGCTGTTTTTT
>TRBJ2-3|TRBV11-1|NA|NA
CASSKGQAVSTDTQYF
TGTGCCAGCAGCAAGGGACAAGCGGTTAGCACGGATACGCAGTATTTT
>TRBJ2-2|TRBV11-3|medium-sized|TRBD2
CASSLGLAGRTGELFF
TGTGCCAGCAGCTTAGGACTAGCGGGACGGACCGGGGAGCTGTTTTTT
>TRBJ2-7|TRBV6-5|many|NA
CASSYSLGGEAYEQYF
TGTGCCAGCAGTTACTCCCTCGGAGGGGAGGCCTACGAGCAGTACTTC
>TRBJ2-1|TRBV5-1|NA|NA
CVSSLAQGYNGQFF
TGCGTCAGCAGCTTGGCACAGGGTTACAATGGGCAGTTCTTC
>TRBJ2-3|TRBV12-3/TRBV12-4|NA|NA
CASILRRSTDTQYF
TGTGCCAGCATTCTGCGTCGAAGCACAGACACGCAGTATTTT
>TRBJ2-7|TRBV5-6|NA|NA
CVSSVGISWEQYF
TGTGTCAGCAGTGTAGGGATTAGCTGGGAGCAGTACTTC
>TRBJ1-1|TRBV5-1|NA|NA
CASSSGGAMNIKAFF
TGCGCCAGCAGCTCGGGCGGGGCTATGAACATTAAAGCTTTCTTT
>TRBJ2-3|TRBV29-1|NA|NA
CCVEKWARIQGTQYF
TGCTGCGTTGAAAAATGGGCTAGGATCCAGGGTACGCAGTATTTT
>TRBJ2-7|TRBV4-2|NA|TRBD2
CVSTGKSGLAGGPHEQYF
TGTGTCAGCACTGGAAAATCGGGACTAGCGGGAGGGCCACACGAGCAGTACTTC
>TRBJ1-6|TRBV6-1|NA|NA
CASDDHGYGSHLHF
TGTGCCAGCGACGATCACGGTTATGGTTCACACCTCCACTTT
>TRBJ2-7|TRBV6-2/TRBV6-3|NA|TRBD2
CVSSYKPSGSYEQYF
TGTGTCAGCAGTTATAAGCCTAGCGGCTCCTACGAGCAGTACTTC
>TRBJ1-5|TRBV12-3/TRBV12-4|many|TRBD1
CASSSTGEYQPQHF
TGTGCCAGCAGTTCGACAGGGGAATATCAGCCCCAGCATTTT